This T cell receptor (beta chain) was recovered during a study of patients and donors after allogeneic stem cell transplantation. TCRdb reprocessed the RT-PCR reads with MiXCR, giving one entry per CDR3 protein. The table lists about a million distinct CDR3 sequences, about 20% of them singletons. This clonotype was seen a handful of times. Trimming took 4 bases from V and 4 from J; bases not matched to a gene: 10. The germline V gene has CDR1 SGDLS and CDR2 YYNGEE. The CDR3 covers 15 residues. Sequences were obtained from blood, either unsorted or a sorted T cell fraction (not recorded which). The chain couples TRBV9 to TRBJ1-1; 7 bases are shared with TRBD1. The sequence derives from a human donor who was either an allogeneic HSCT recipient or a stem cell or donor lymphocyte infusion donor (not recorded which). It is not recorded whose cells these are; they may come from a transplant donor. CDR3 residues: CASSQKQGPTTEAFF. CDR3 DNA: TGTGCCAGCAGCCAGAAACAGGGGCCGACCACTGAAGCTTTCTTT.